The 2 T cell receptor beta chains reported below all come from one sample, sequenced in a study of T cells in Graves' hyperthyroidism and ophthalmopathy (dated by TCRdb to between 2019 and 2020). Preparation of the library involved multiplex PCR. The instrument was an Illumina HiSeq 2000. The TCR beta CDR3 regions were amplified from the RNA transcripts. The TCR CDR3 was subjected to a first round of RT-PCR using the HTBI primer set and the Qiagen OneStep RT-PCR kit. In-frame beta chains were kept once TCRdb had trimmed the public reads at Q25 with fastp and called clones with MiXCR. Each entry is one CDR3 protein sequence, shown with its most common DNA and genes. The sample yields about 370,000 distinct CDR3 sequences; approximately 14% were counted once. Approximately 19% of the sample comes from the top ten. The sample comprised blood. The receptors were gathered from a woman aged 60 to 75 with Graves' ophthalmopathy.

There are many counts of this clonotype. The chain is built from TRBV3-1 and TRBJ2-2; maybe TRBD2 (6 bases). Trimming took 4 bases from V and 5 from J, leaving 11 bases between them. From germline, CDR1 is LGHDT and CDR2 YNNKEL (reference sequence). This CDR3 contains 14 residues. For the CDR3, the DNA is TGTGCCAGCAGCCTTACGACTAGTACCGGGGAGCTGTTTTTT. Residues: CASSLTTSTGELFF.

The chain's CDR3 is CASSLRTGFNEKLFF. The CDR3 DNA follows: TGTGCCAGCAGCTTAAGGACAGGGTTTAATGAAAAACTGTTTTTT. This chain joins TRBV7-2 and TRBJ1-4; 8 bases map to TRBD1. Losses at the gene ends were 2 bases for V and 4 bases for J; bases not matched to a gene: 3. The germline V gene encodes CDR1 SGHTA and CDR2 FQGNSA. The CDR3 totals 15 residues.